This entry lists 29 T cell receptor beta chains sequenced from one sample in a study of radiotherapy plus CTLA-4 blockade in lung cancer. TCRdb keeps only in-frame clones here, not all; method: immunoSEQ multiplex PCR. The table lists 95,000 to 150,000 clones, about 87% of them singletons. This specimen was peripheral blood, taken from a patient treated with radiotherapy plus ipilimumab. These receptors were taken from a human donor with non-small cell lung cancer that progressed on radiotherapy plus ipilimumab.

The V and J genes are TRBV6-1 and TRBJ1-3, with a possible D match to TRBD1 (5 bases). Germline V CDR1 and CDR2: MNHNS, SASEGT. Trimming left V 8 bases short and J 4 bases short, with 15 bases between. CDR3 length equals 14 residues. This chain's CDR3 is CASQPGTGGNTIYF. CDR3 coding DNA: TGTGCCAGCCAACCCGGGACCGGAGGAAACACCATATATTTT.

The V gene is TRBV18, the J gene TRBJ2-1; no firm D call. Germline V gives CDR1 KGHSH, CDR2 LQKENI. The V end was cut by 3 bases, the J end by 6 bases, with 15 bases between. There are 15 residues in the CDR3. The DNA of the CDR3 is TGTGCCAGCTCACCCGCGGACCGACCCTCCAATGAGCAGTTCTTC. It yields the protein CASSPADRPSNEQFF.

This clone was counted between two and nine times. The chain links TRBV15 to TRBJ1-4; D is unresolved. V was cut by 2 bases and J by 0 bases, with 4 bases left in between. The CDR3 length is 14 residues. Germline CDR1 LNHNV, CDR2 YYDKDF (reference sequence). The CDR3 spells CATSRSTTNEKLFF. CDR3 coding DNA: TGTGCCACCAGCAGATCGACAACTAATGAAAAACTGTTTTTT.

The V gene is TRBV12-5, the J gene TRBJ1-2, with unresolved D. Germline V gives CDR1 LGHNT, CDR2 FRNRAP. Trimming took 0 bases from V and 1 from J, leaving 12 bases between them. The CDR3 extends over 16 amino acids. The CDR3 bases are TGTGCTAGTGGTTTGGTAGTGGCCCCCATTAACTATGGCTACACCTTC. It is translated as CASGLVVAPINYGYTF.

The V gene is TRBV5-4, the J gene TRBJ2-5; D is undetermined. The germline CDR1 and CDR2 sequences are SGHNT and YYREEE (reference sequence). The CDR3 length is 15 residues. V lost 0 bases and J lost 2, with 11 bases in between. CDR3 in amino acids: CASSLAGSRQETQYF. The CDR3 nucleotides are TGTGCCAGCAGCTTGGCGGGCAGCAGACAAGAGACCCAGTACTTC.

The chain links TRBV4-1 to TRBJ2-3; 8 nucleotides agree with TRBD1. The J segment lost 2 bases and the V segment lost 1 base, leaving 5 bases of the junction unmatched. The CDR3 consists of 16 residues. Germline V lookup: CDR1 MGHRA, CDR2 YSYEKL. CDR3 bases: TGCGCCAGCAGCCAAGCGGGGACAGGCACCACAGATACGCAGTATTTT. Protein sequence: CASSQAGTGTTDTQYF.

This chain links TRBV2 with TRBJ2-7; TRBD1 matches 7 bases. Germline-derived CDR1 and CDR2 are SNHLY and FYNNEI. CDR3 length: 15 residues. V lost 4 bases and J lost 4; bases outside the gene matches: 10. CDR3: CASSGRTGGGYEQYF. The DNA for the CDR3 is TGTGCCAGCAGTGGACGGACAGGAGGTGGGTACGAGCAGTACTTC.

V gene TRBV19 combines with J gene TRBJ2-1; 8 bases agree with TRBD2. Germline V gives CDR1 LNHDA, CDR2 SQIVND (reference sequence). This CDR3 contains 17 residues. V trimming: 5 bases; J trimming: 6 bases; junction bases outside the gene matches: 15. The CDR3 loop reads CASSLGGPGGPLNEQFF. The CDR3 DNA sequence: TGTGCCAGTAGTTTAGGGGGGCCGGGAGGGCCTCTCAATGAGCAGTTCTTC.

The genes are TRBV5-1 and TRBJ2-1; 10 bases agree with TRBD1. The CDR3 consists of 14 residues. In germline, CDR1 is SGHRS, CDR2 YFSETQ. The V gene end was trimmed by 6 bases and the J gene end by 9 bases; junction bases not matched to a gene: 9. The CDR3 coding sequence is TGCGCCAGCACCCTGGGGGGACAGGGGATTGAGCAGTTCTTC. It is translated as CASTLGGQGIEQFF. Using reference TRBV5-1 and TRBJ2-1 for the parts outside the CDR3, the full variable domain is KAGVTQTPRYLIKTRGQQVTLSCSPISGHRSVSWYQQTPGQGLQFLFEYFSETQRNKGNFPGRFSGRQFSNSRSEMNVSTLELGDSALYLCASTLGGQGIEQFFGPGTRLTVL.

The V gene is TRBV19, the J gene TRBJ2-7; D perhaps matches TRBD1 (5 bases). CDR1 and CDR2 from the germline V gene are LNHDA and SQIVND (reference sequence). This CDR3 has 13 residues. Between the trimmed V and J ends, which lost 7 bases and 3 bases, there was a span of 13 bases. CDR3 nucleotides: TGTGCCAGTAAGGACACAGCTAACTACGAGCAGTACTTC. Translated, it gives CASKDTANYEQYF.

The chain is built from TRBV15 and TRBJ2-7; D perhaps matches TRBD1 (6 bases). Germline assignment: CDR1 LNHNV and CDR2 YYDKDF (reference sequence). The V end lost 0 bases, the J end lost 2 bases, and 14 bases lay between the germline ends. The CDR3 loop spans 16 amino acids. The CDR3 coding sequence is TGTGCCACCAGCAGAGACTACGGGACACGGACCTACGAGCAGTACTTC. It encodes CATSRDYGTRTYEQYF.

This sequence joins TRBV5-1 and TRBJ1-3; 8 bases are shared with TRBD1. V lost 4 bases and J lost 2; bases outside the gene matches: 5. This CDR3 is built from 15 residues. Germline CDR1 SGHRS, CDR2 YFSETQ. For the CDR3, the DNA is TGCGCCAGCAGCCCTACGACAGGGGCTGGAAACACCATATATTTT. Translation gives CASSPTTGAGNTIYF.

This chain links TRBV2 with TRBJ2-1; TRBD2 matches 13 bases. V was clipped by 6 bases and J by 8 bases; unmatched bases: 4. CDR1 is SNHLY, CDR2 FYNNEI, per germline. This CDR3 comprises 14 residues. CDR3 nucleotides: TGTGCCAGCAGAGGACTAGCGGGAGTCGATGAGCAGTTCTTC. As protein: CASRGLAGVDEQFF. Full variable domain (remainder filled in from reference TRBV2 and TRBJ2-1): EPEVTQTPSHQVTQMGQEVILRCVPISNHLYFYWYRQILGQKVEFLVSFYNNEISEKSEIFDDQFSVERPDGSNFTLKIRSTKLEDSAMYFCASRGLAGVDEQFFGPGTRLTVL.

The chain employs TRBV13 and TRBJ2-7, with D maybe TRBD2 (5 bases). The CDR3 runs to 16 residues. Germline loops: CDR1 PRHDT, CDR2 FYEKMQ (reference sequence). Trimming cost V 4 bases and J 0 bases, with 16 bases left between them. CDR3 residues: CASSSRTVGDSYEQYF. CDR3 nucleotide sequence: TGTGCCAGCAGCTCGCGGACGGTCGGGGACTCCTACGAGCAGTACTTC.

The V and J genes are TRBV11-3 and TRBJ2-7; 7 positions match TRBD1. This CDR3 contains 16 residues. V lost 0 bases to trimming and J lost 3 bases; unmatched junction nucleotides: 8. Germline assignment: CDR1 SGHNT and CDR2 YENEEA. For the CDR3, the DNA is TGTGCCAGCAGCTTAGATGGTGGGGCAGGGGGCTACGAGCAGTACTTC. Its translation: CASSLDGGAGGYEQYF.

CDR3 DNA: TGCAGCGCCAAGGGGCCGGCTAATGAAAAACTGTTTTTT. Amino acid sequence: CSAKGPANEKLFF. This chain uses TRBV29-1 with TRBJ1-4, with D maybe TRBD1 (5 bases). This CDR3 spans 13 amino acids. The V end was cut by 7 bases, the J end by 3 bases, with 12 bases between. In germline, CDR1 is SQVTM, CDR2 ANQGSEA.

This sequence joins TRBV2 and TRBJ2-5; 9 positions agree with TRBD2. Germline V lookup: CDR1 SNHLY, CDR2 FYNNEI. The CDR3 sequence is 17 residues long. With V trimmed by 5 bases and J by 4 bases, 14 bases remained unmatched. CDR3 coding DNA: TGTGCCAGCAGTTTAGTCGGATTAGCGGGAGTGGGAGAGACCCAGTACTTC. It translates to CASSLVGLAGVGETQYF. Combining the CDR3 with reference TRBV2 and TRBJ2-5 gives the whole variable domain EPEVTQTPSHQVTQMGQEVILRCVPISNHLYFYWYRQILGQKVEFLVSFYNNEISEKSEIFDDQFSVERPDGSNFTLKIRSTKLEDSAMYFCASSLVGLAGVGETQYFGPGTRLLVL.

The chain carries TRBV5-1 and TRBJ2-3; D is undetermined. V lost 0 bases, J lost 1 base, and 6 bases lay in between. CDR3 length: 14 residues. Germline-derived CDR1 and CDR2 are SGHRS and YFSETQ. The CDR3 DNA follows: TGCGCCAGCAGCTTGGTCCCACGCACAGATACGCAGTATTTT. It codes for CASSLVPRTDTQYF.

CDR3 loop: CASSQTGGETQYF. The CDR3 DNA is TGTGCCAGCTCTCAGACGGGGGGAGAGACCCAGTACTTC. The chain combines TRBV7-9 with TRBJ2-5; 7 bases map to TRBD2. The germline V gene encodes CDR1 SEHNR and CDR2 FQNEAQ (reference sequence). CDR3 length: 13 amino acids. V gave up 8 bases and J gave up 4 bases; unmatched junction bases: 7.

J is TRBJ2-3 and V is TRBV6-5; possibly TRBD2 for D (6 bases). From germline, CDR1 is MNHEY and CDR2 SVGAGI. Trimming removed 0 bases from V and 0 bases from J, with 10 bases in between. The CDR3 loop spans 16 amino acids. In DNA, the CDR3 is TGTGCCAGCAGTTACTCTGGGGGGATGAGCACAGATACGCAGTATTTT. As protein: CASSYSGGMSTDTQYF.

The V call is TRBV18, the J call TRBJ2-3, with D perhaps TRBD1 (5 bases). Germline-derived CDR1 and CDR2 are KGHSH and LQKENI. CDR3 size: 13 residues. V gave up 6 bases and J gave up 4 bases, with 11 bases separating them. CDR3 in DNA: TGTGCCAGCTCCCCGGACACCGCAGATACGCAGTATTTT. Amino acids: CASSPDTADTQYF.

The CDR3 DNA reads as TGTGCCAGTAGTGTACCGGGCGACCAAAGCAATCAGCCCCAGCATTTT. As protein: CASSVPGDQSNQPQHF. The chain joins TRBV19 to TRBJ1-5; D is unresolved. The CDR3 is 16 amino acids. Looked up from germline, CDR1 is LNHDA and CDR2 is SQIVND (reference sequence). The V end was cut by 5 bases, the J end by 1 base, with 15 bases between.

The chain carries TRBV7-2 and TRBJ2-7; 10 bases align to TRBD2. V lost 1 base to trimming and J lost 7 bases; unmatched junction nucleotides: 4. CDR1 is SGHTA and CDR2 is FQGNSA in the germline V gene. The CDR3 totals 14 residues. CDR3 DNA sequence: TGTGCCAGCAGCTTAGGACCTAGCGGGAGAGAGCAGTACTTC. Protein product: CASSLGPSGREQYF.

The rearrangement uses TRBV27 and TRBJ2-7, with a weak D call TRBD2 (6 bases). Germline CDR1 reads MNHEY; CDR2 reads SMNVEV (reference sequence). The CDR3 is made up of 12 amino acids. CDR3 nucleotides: TGTGTACAAAGGAGGGCTAGTGACGAGCAGTACTTC. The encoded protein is CVQRRASDEQYF.

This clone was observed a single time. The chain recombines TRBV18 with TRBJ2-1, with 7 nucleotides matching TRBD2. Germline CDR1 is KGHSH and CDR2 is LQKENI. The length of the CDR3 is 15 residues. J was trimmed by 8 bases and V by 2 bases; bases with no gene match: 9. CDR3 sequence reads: CASSPNPGGRDEQFF. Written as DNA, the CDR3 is TGTGCCAGCTCACCAAACCCCGGGGGGAGGGATGAGCAGTTCTTC.

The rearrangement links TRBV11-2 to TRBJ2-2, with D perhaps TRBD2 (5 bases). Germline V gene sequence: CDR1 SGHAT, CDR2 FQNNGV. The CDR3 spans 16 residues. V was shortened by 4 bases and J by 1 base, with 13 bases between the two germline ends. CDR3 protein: CASSSLYGENTGELFF. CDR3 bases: TGTGCCAGCAGCTCGTTATACGGGGAGAACACCGGGGAGCTGTTTTTT.

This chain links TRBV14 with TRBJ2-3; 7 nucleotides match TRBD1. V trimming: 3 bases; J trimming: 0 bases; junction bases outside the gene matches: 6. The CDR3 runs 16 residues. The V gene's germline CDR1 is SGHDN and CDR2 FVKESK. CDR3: CASSQPGTDSTDTQYF. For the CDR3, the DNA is TGTGCCAGCAGCCAGCCCGGGACAGACAGCACAGATACGCAGTATTTT.

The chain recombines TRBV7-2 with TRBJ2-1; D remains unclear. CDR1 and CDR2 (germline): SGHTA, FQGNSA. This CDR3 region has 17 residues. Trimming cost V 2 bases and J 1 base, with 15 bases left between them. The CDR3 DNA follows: TGTGCCAGCAGCTTATGGTCTTCGGCGGCATCCTACAATGAGCAGTTCTTC. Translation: CASSLWSSAASYNEQFF.

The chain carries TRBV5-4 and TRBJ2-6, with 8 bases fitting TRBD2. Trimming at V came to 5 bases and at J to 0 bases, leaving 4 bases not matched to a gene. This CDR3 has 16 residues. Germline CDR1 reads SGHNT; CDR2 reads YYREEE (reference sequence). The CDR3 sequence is CASSSSGSSGANVLTF. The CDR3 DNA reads TGTGCCAGCAGTTCAAGCGGGAGCTCTGGGGCCAACGTCCTGACTTTC. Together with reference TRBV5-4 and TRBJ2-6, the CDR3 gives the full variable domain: ETGVTQSPTHLIKTRGQQVTLRCSSQSGHNTVSWYQQALGQGPQFIFQYYREEENGRGNFPPRFSGLQFPNYSSELNVNALELDDSALYLCASSSSGSSGANVLTFGAGSRLTVL.